Sequencing of this T cell receptor (beta chain) was carried out in a study of blood T cells in healthy people across ages (dated by TCRdb to 2015 to 2017). General notes on the study: In model experiments, template switching captured roughly one uniquely barcoded TCR beta cDNA molecule for every two T cells. Using deep sequencing normalized with unique cDNA molecular identifiers, the study measured how TCR beta repertoire diversity changes with age. Four age groups were formed from the donors: young (average about 16 years), middle-aged (just under 40), aged (around 68) and long-lived (less than 85). To avoid experimental bias, donors of different ages were distributed randomly across sequencing lanes. The study analyzed two additional independent replicas of 1 million unique cDNA reads from the same blood draw for two donors, one aged 18 to 30 and one aged 80 or older. General conclusions and limits of the study: Observed TCR beta diversity per million T cells fell roughly linearly with age, and a significant reduction was already apparent by age roughly 41. Since profiling was done on bulk unsorted PBMCs, naive and antigen-experienced compartments could not be conclusively compared. The percentage of naive T cells measured by flow cytometry correlated strongly with observed TCR beta diversity. Estimates of total diversity based on one million sequenced T cells were regarded as lower bounds and as underestimates. Because the CMV infection status of the donors was unknown, age-related changes in expanded clonotypes may potentially have been confounded. Compared with the aged group, the long-lived group had more naive CD4+ T cells, fewer expanded clones and increased TCR diversity, a pattern suggesting age selection.

About this clonotype itself: What this receptor recognizes is not known. Base-call qualities are not available, and no considerably larger clone is one nucleotide away.

Libraries were prepared through 5' RACE. The instrument was an Illumina HiSeq 2500. A second PCR of about 6 to 12 cycles was run with a J-beta primer mix and a sample-barcoded 5' primer. A template-switch 5' adaptor carrying 12 random nucleotides introduced a unique molecular identifier onto each TCR beta cDNA molecule. Each sample yielded at least 2.5 million CDR3-containing paired-end reads. First-strand cDNA was synthesized from all RNA with the Mint cDNA synthesis kit, primed by a TRBC-specific oligonucleotide. After uracil-DNA glycosylase treatment, a first 18-cycle PCR used universal primers M1SS and BC2_uni_R on all cDNA. As for the original processing: Normalization of each sample was performed by random selection of 1 million high-quality reads, each carrying a distinct molecular identifier. Instead of being binned into consensus sequences, reads with shared molecular identifiers were discarded. MiTCR, with a Q25 quality threshold and the strictest error-elimination algorithm, was used for CDR3 identification, clonotype clustering and error correction. Lower-bound total TCR beta diversity was estimated with a nonparametric unseen species model using Euler transformation. TCRdb itself trimmed the public reads at Q25 with fastp, ran MiXCR and retained productive beta chains. Every entry covers one CDR3 protein and lists the most common genes and DNA from its rows. The V and J calls were determined by TCRdb, not by the authors. Across this sample there are roughly 2 million distinct CDR3 sequences, with 49% seen only once. Of the sample, around 2.1% is held by the ten largest clones.

The donors were roughly 40 Caucasian individuals from Russia, aged roughly 6 to 90 years, who were systemically healthy. Ten milliliters of peripheral blood were drawn from each donor into EDTA-treated Vacutainer tubes. Ficoll-Paque density-gradient centrifugation was used to isolate PBMCs, with at least 7 million per sample. Total RNA was extracted from PBMCs with Trizol reagent, with at least 5 micrograms obtained per sample. Naive CD45RAhigh/CD27high T cell percentages were measured by flow cytometry on a PBMC aliquot from every donor. The specimen sequenced was blood. This clonotype was sampled from a woman in her forties in good health.

The CDR3 region: CASSQDGGTGPLNIQYF. The DNA reads TGTGCCAGCAGCCAAGATGGGGGGACAGGCCCTTTAAACATTCAGTACTTC. This chain joins TRBV3-1 to TRBJ2-4; the junction holds 8 bases that match TRBD1. Based on the germline V gene (reference sequence), the CDR1 and CDR2 sequences are LGHDT and YNNKEL. The CDR3 spans 17 residues, from the cysteine through the phenylalanine. The kept DNA is CDR3 alone, 51 bases in frame from the first base. Trimming leaves V shorter by 0 bases and J shorter by 6 bases, with the junction holding 10 bases beyond the gene matches.